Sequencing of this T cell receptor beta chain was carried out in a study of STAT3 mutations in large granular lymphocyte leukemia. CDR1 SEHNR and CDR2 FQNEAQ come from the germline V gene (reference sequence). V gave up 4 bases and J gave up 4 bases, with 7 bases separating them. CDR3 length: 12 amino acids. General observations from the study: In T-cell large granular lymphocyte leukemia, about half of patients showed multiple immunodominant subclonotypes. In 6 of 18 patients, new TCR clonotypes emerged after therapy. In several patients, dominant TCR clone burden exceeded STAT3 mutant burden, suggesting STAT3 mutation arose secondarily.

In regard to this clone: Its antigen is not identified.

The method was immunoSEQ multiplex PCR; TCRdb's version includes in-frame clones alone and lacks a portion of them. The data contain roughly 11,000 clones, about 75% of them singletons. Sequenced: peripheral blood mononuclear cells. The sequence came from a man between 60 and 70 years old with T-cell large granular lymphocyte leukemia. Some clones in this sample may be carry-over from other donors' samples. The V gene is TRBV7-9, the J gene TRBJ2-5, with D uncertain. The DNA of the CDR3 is TGTGCCAGCAGCTCTAGTGCAGAGACCCAGTACTTC. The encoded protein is CASSSSAETQYF. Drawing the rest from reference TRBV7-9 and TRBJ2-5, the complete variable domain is DTGVSQNPRHKITKRGQNVTFRCDPISEHNRLYWYRQTLGQGPEFLTYFQNEAQLEKSRLLSDRFSAERPKGSFSTLEIQRTEQGDSAMYLCASSSSAETQYFGPGTRLLVL.